The 9 T cell receptor beta chains below all came from one sample that was sequenced in a study of cytomegalovirus exposure and HLA in healthy donors. The PCR was carried out with 60 Vbeta primers and 13 Jbeta primers. Method: immunoSEQ multiplex PCR; TCRdb's copy keeps in-frame clones and lacks some. The profile shows approximately 190,000 clones, around 83% of them singletons. Sequenced sample: PBMCs. These receptors came from a man between 40 and 49 years old in good health and CMV-seropositive.

The table lists this clone with a few counts. The chain links TRBV19 to TRBJ2-7; D perhaps matches TRBD2 (5 bases). The V end lost 10 bases, the J end lost 4 bases, and 11 bases lay between the germline ends. The germline gives CDR1 LNHDA, CDR2 SQIVND (reference sequence). This CDR3 contains 11 residues. The CDR3 loop is CATRTSYEQYF. For the CDR3, the DNA is TGTGCCACCCGGACTTCATACGAGCAGTACTTC.

J is TRBJ2-2 and V is TRBV5-1, with D unresolved. The CDR3 is made up of 14 amino acids. Trimming removed 5 bases at V and 0 bases at J, with 8 bases between. The germline CDR1 and CDR2 sequences are SGHRS and YFSETQ. The CDR3 region is CASRARTNTGELFF. DNA for the CDR3: TGCGCCAGCAGGGCCAGAACGAACACCGGGGAGCTGTTTTTT.

V and J are TRBV5-1 and TRBJ2-2; 7 bases are shared with TRBD2. V was clipped by 5 bases and J by 1 base; unmatched bases: 2. The CDR3 is made up of 14 amino acids. Germline lookup yields CDR1 SGHRS and CDR2 YFSETQ. The chain's CDR3 is CASSQRGNTGELFF. The CDR3 bases are TGCGCCAGCAGTCAGCGGGGGAACACCGGGGAGCTGTTTTTT. The full variable domain, its missing parts supplied by reference TRBV5-1 and TRBJ2-2, is KAGVTQTPRYLIKTRGQQVTLSCSPISGHRSVSWYQQTPGQGLQFLFEYFSETQRNKGNFPGRFSGRQFSNSRSEMNVSTLELGDSALYLCASSQRGNTGELFFGEGSRLTVL.

This chain links TRBV5-1 with TRBJ2-3; D possibly corresponds to TRBD1 (5 bases). This CDR3 is built from 14 residues. From germline, CDR1 is SGHRS and CDR2 YFSETQ. Trimming cost V 1 base and J 2 bases, with 8 bases left between them. As DNA, the CDR3 is TGCGCCAGCAGCTTGACAGGACCCACAGATACGCAGTATTTT. Amino acids: CASSLTGPTDTQYF.

V gene TRBV6-5 combines with J gene TRBJ2-7; TRBD2 matches 10 bases. This CDR3 spans 14 amino acids. Germline CDR1 reads MNHEY; CDR2 reads SVGAGI. V lost 4 bases to trimming and J lost 4 bases; unmatched junction nucleotides: 4. The chain's CDR3 is CASSSSGSKYEQYF. CDR3 bases: TGTGCCAGCAGTTCTAGCGGGAGTAAGTACGAGCAGTACTTC.

The CDR3 nucleotides are TGTGCCAGCAGCTTAGCGGGGGGGAACACTGAAGCTTTCTTT. This encodes CASSLAGGNTEAFF. J is TRBJ1-1 and V is TRBV11-3, with D possibly TRBD1 on 5 matching bases. V was pared by 1 base and J by 1 base, with 7 bases between. The CDR3 covers 14 residues. The germline gives CDR1 SGHNT, CDR2 YENEEA. Supplemented by reference TRBV11-3 and TRBJ1-1, the full variable domain reads EAGVVQSPRYKIIEKKQPVAFWCNPISGHNTLYWYLQNLGQGPELLIRYENEEAVDDSQLPKDRFSAERLKGVDSTLKIQPAELGDSAVYLCASSLAGGNTEAFFGQGTRLTVV.

V and J are TRBV6-5 and TRBJ1-1, with 8 bases aligning to TRBD1. The junction had 5 bases not matched to a gene; V was cut back by 9 bases and J by 5 bases. The length of the CDR3 is 12 residues. Germline values: CDR1 MNHEY, CDR2 SVGAGI. CDR3 DNA: TGTGCCAGTTTAACAGGGGGGACTGAAGCTTTCTTT. Encoded protein: CASLTGGTEAFF.

The chain combines TRBV5-1 with TRBJ1-2; TRBD1 is a possible D gene (6 bases). The CDR3 runs to 13 residues. Germline CDR1 and CDR2: SGHRS and YFSETQ. Trimming took off 4 bases at V and 4 bases at J, with 11 bases between the two ends. CDR3 in amino acids: CASSPAGVYGYTF. CDR3 DNA: TGCGCCAGCAGCCCGGCAGGGGTCTATGGCTACACCTTC.

The CDR3 loop is CASSQVRGPETQYF. CDR3 nucleotides: TGTGCCAGCAGCCAAGTCAGGGGTCCAGAGACCCAGTACTTC. J is TRBJ2-5 and V is TRBV14; D is possibly TRBD1 (6 bases). The V end lost 1 base, the J end lost 4 bases, and 10 bases lay between the germline ends. In germline, CDR1 is SGHDN, CDR2 FVKESK. The CDR3 extends over 14 amino acids.